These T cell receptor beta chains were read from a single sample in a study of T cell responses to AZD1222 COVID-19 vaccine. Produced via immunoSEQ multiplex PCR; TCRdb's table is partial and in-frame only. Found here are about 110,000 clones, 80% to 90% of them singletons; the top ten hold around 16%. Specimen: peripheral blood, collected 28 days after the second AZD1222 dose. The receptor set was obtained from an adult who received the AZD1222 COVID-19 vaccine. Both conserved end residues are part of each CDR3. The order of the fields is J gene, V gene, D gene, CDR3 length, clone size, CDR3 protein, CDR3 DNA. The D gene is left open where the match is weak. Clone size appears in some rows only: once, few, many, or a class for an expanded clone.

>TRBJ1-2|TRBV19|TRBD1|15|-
CASSIGGQGSDGYTF
TGTGCCAGTAGTATTGGGGGACAGGGGAGCGATGGCTACACCTTC
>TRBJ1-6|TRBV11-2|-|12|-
CASSLVNSPLHF
TGTGCCAGCAGCTTAGTTAATTCACCCCTCCACTTT
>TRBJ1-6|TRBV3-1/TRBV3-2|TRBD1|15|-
CASSHRQGNNSPLHF
TGTGCCAGCAGCCATAGACAGGGGAATAATTCACCCCTCCACTTT
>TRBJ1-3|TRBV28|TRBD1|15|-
CASIRDRGSGNTIYF
TGTGCCAGCATTCGGGACAGAGGGTCTGGAAACACCATATATTTT
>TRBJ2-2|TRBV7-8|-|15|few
CASSLGGADTGELFF
TGTGCCAGCAGCTTGGGGGGGGCGGACACCGGGGAGCTGTTTTTT
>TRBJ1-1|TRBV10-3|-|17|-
CAISAVSGFGGNTEAFF
TGTGCCATCAGTGCTGTGTCGGGGTTTGGGGGGAACACTGAAGCTTTCTTT
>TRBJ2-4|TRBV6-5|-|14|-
CASSQALAKNIQYF
TGTGCCAGCAGCCAGGCACTAGCCAAAAACATTCAGTACTTC
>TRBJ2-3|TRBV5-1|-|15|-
CASSLMSISSDTQYF
TGCGCCAGCAGCTTGATGTCTATATCATCAGATACGCAGTATTTT
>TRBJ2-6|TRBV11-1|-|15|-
CASSLGGSGANVLTF
TGTGCCAGCAGCTTAGGCGGCTCTGGGGCCAACGTCCTGACTTTC
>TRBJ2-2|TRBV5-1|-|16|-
CASSPAVAVPTGELFF
TGCGCCAGCAGCCCCGCGGTAGCGGTACCCACCGGGGAGCTGTTTTTT
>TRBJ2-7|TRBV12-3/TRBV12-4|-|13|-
CASSLGVSYEQYF
TGTGCCAGCAGTTTGGGGGTCTCCTACGAGCAGTACTTC
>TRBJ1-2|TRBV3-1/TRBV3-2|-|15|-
CASSQGFKGNYGYTF
TGTGCCAGCAGCCAAGGCTTTAAGGGGAACTATGGCTACACCTTC
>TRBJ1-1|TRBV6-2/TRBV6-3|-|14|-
CASSPGGPTFEAFF
TGTGCCAGCAGCCCCGGAGGGCCAACGTTTGAAGCTTTCTTT
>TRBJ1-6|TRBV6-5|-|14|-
CASSSPQGNSPLHF
TGTGCCAGCAGTTCACCGCAGGGAAATTCACCCCTCCACTTT
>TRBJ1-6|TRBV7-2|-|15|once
CASSLNVRVNSPLHF
TGTGCCAGCAGCTTAAATGTCAGGGTAAATTCACCCCTCCACTTT
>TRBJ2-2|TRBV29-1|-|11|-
CSVEVGGELFF
TGCAGCGTTGAAGTAGGCGGGGAGCTGTTTTTT
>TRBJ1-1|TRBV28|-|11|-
CATTGNTEAFF
TGTGCCACCACAGGGAACACTGAAGCTTTCTTT
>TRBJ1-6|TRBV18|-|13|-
CASSPLDNSPLHF
TGTGCCAGCTCACCACTGGATAATTCACCCCTCCACTTT
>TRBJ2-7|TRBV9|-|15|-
CASSVAPGRAYEQYF
TGTGCCAGCAGCGTAGCCCCGGGGAGAGCCTACGAGCAGTACTTC
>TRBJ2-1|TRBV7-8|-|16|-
CASSLGGTTVGSEQFF
TGTGCCAGCAGCTTAGGCGGGACCACAGTGGGTAGTGAGCAGTTCTTC
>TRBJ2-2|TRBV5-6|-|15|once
CASSLGGLNTGELFF
TGTGCCAGCAGCTTGGGGGGGCTGAACACCGGGGAGCTGTTTTTT
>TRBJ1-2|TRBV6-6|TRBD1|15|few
CASSQLDRKNYGYTF
TGTGCCAGCAGCCAGTTGGACAGGAAAAACTATGGCTACACCTTC
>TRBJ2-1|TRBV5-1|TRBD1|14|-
CASSLDRVGGEQFF
TGCGCCAGCAGCTTAGACAGGGTAGGAGGTGAGCAGTTCTTC
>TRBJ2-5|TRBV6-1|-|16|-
CASSETFQGPQETQYF
TGTGCCAGCAGTGAAACGTTTCAGGGACCTCAAGAGACCCAGTACTTC
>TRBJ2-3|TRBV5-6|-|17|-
CASSRVGAETQTDTQYF
TGTGCCAGCAGCCGGGTCGGGGCCGAAACCCAAACAGATACGCAGTATTTT
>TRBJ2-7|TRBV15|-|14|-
CATSRDLGGYEQYF
TGTGCCACCAGCAGAGATCTCGGGGGTTACGAGCAGTACTTC
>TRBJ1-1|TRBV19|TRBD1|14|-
CASDPGTGGPEAFF
TGTGCCAGTGACCCAGGGACAGGGGGACCAGAAGCTTTCTTT